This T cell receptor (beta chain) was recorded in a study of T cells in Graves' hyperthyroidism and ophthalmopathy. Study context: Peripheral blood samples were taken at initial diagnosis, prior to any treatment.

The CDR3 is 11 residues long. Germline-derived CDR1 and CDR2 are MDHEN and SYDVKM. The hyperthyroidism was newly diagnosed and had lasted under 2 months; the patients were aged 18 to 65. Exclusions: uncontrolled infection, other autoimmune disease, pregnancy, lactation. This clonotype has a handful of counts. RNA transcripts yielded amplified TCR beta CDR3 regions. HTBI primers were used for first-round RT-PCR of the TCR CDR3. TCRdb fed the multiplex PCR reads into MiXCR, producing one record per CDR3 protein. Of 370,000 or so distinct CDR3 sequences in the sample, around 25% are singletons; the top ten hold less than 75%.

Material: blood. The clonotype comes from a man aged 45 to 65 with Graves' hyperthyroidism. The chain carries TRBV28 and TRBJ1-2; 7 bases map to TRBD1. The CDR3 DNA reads TGTGCGACCGGGACAGCATATGGCTACACCTTC. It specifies CATGTAYGYTF.